This T cell receptor beta chain comes out of a study of T cell repertoires in cytomegalovirus infection. Germline V gene sequence: CDR1 SGHDN, CDR2 FVKESK. V dropped 3 bases and J dropped 4; count of bases not matched to a gene: 9. There are 16 residues in the CDR3. This clonotype has at least ten counts. One entry per CDR3 protein, called by TCRdb with MiXCR from the reads. The sample carries about 680,000 distinct CDR3 sequences, 24% recorded once. Source material: CD8+ T cells from PBMCs. The clonotype was recovered from a human donor in good health (CMV status not recorded). Some clones in this sample may be carry-over from other donors' samples. The chain couples TRBV14 to TRBJ2-1; 7 nucleotides line up with TRBD2. The CDR3 DNA follows: TGTGCCAGCAGCCACCCCGGGGAGGGGAAGTACAATGAGCAGTTCTTC. It specifies CASSHPGEGKYNEQFF.